Following are 14 T cell receptor beta chains from one sample sequenced in a study of blood T cell repertoires in COVID-19. The table came from immunoSEQ multiplex PCR; TCRdb's copy has only in-frame clones and leaves some out. Of under 300,000 clones in the sample, approximately 90% were seen once. The source material was peripheral blood. The receptors come from a man aged 30 to 45 who had recovered from COVID-19.

This sequence joins TRBV2 and TRBJ2-3; 11 nucleotides line up with TRBD1. Germline V gene data show CDR1 as SNHLY and CDR2 as FYNNEI. This CDR3 has 12 residues. CDR3 sequence reads: CTGQGVTDTQYF. In DNA form, the CDR3 reads TGTACGGGACAGGGGGTAACAGATACGCAGTATTTT.

V is TRBV5-1 and J is TRBJ2-1; D is ambiguous. Per the germline V gene, CDR1 is SGHRS and CDR2 is YFSETQ. The CDR3 loop spans 15 amino acids. V lost 0 bases and J lost 8, with 15 bases in between. CDR3: CASSLVAPEIDEQFF. The CDR3 nucleotides read TGCGCCAGCAGCTTGGTAGCACCAGAAATCGATGAGCAGTTCTTC.

A few counts support this clone. V is TRBV6-5 and J is TRBJ1-1; the D is unclear. Germline V gene lookup returns CDR1 MNHEY and CDR2 SVGAGI. Trimming stripped 3 bases from V and 0 bases from J, with 5 bases between. This CDR3 has 13 residues. The CDR3 is CASSYSLNTEAFF. The CDR3 DNA follows: TGTGCCAGCAGTTATTCTTTGAACACTGAAGCTTTCTTT.

This clone was picked up one time. The chain links TRBV6-1 to TRBJ2-5; 8 bases are a match to TRBD1. The germline gives CDR1 MNHNS, CDR2 SASEGT. This CDR3 region has 16 residues. Trimming took 3 bases from V and 1 from J; bases not matched to a gene: 7. CDR3 DNA: TGTGCCAGCAGTGATACCGCAGGGGGCCCCCAAGAGACCCAGTACTTC. This sequence encodes CASSDTAGGPQETQYF.

This rearrangement joins TRBV2 to TRBJ2-3; TRBD2 agrees at 15 bases. This CDR3 is built from 17 residues. CDR1 and CDR2 (germline): SNHLY, FYNNEI. With V trimmed by 6 bases and J by 0 bases, 4 bases remained unmatched. CDR3 nucleotides: TGTGCCAGCAGGCGGACTAGCGGGGGGGGAAGCACAGATACGCAGTATTTT. This sequence encodes CASRRTSGGGSTDTQYF.

The chain recombines TRBV24-1 with TRBJ2-7, with unresolved D. V was trimmed by 0 bases and J by 0 bases, leaving 5 bases between them. Looked up from germline, CDR1 is KGHDR and CDR2 is SFDVKD. The CDR3 consists of 14 residues. The CDR3 nucleotides read TGTGCCACCAGTGATTTGGAGGCCTCCTACGAGCAGTACTTC. Amino acid sequence: CATSDLEASYEQYF.

The rearrangement links TRBV7-9 to TRBJ2-7; 8 bases map to TRBD1. Germline loops: CDR1 SEHNR, CDR2 FQNEAQ (reference sequence). V was clipped by 5 bases and J by 3 bases; unmatched bases: 6. The CDR3 runs to 14 residues. The CDR3 loop reads CASSPTTGVYEQYF. The CDR3 DNA is TGTGCCAGCAGCCCGACGACAGGGGTCTACGAGCAGTACTTC.

This chain uses TRBV12-3 or TRBV12-4 with TRBJ2-3, with 8 bases fitting TRBD2. V dropped 6 bases and J dropped 11; count of bases not matched to a gene: 7. This CDR3 has 12 residues. The chain's CDR3 is CASRGPGRGQYF. The CDR3 region has the DNA TGTGCCAGCAGGGGTCCCGGGAGGGGGCAGTATTTT.

V and J are TRBV6-2 or TRBV6-3 and TRBJ2-7; tentatively, D is TRBD1 (5 bases). The CDR3 consists of 14 residues. In germline, CDR1 is MNHEY, CDR2 SVGEGT. With 5 bases removed from V and 2 bases from J, the gap between germline ends came to 13 bases. DNA for the CDR3: TGTGCCAGCAGTCGTCCCGAGACAGCCTACGAGCAGTACTTC. Protein product: CASSRPETAYEQYF.

The rearrangement uses TRBV25-1 and TRBJ1-5; D gene ambiguous. The CDR3 contains 16 residues. Trimming cost V 4 bases and J 5 bases, with 18 bases left between them. Germline V gene lookup returns CDR1 MGHDK and CDR2 SYGVNS. The CDR3 nucleotides read TGTGCCAGCAGTGTACTGGGCAGGCTGAGAGATCAGCCCCAGCATTTT. Its translation is CASSVLGRLRDQPQHF.

As DNA, the CDR3 is TGTGCCAGCAGTGATGACAGGGGGTATGGCTACACCTTC. It is translated as CASSDDRGYGYTF. The chain links TRBV6-6 to TRBJ1-2; 9 bases are shared with TRBD1. V trimming: 5 bases; J trimming: 5 bases; junction bases outside the gene matches: 3. From germline, CDR1 is MNHNY and CDR2 SVGAGI (reference sequence). The CDR3 extends over 13 amino acids.

J is TRBJ2-1 and V is TRBV19; 8 positions match TRBD2. V dropped 3 bases and J dropped 9; count of bases not matched to a gene: 1. The germline gives CDR1 LNHDA, CDR2 SQIVND (reference sequence). The CDR3 has 12 residues. CDR3 coding DNA: TGTGCCAGTAGTATTGCGGGGGGTGAGCAGTTCTTC. Translation gives CASSIAGGEQFF.

J is TRBJ1-1 and V is TRBV10-3; weak D call: TRBD1 (5 bases). The CDR3 length is 13 residues. V dropped 6 bases and J dropped 7 bases, with 15 bases sitting between them. In germline, CDR1 is ENHRY, CDR2 SYGVKD. The CDR3 loop reads CAIRKGAESEAFF. CDR3 nucleotide sequence: TGTGCCATCAGAAAAGGGGCCGAGAGTGAAGCTTTCTTT.

The chain combines TRBV29-1 with TRBJ2-1, with TRBD1 matching 7 bases. V lost 5 bases, J lost 4 bases, and 8 bases stayed unmatched. This CDR3 has 14 amino acids. The germline gives CDR1 SQVTM, CDR2 ANQGSEA. The chain's CDR3 is CSVLVYRGYNEQFF. CDR3 DNA: TGCAGCGTTTTGGTCTACAGGGGATACAATGAGCAGTTCTTC.